This T cell receptor (beta chain) came from a study of blood T cell repertoires in COVID-19. V was clipped by 7 bases and J by 3 bases; unmatched bases: 11. Looked up from germline, CDR1 is SEHNR and CDR2 is FQNEAQ (reference sequence). This CDR3 has 15 amino acids. In the authors' workflow: It was from reference gene primer amplification that nucleated cell counts were estimated. Sequencing was performed with immunoSEQ multiplex PCR; in TCRdb, only in-frame clones are kept and a portion is missing. The V and J calls and the clone size are those of that table, but D and trimming were determined from the DNA. The sample gives hundreds of thousands of clones, approximately 90% of which show up once; less than 20% is in the top ten.

The sequenced material came from PBMCs or T cells enriched from blood (not recorded which). V and J are TRBV7-9 and TRBJ2-7, with 8 bases matching TRBD2. The sequence came from a young man who had recovered from COVID-19. CDR3 loop: CASTIGLAGNYEQYF. CDR3 DNA: TGTGCCAGCACCATTGGACTAGCCGGGAACTACGAGCAGTACTTC.